This T cell receptor beta chain derives from a study of OX40 agonist ivuxolimab in advanced cancers. Study-level findings and limits: CD8+ T cells averaged more expanded clones than CD4+.

Per the germline V gene, CDR1 is SGHTA and CDR2 is FQGTGA. This CDR3 contains 14 residues. V was cut by 1 base and J by 4 bases, with 7 bases left in between. Excluded were patients having autoimmune disease history or systemic immunosuppression. A note on this clone: Its antigen is unknown.

Using immunoSEQ multiplex PCR, the repertoire was profiled, and TCRdb retains in-frame clones only, with some absent. The sample lists 45,000 to 50,000 clones; roughly nine tenths were seen once. The sequence came from an adult with an advanced solid tumor such as melanoma, head and neck, liver or kidney cancer. The V gene is TRBV7-3, the J gene TRBJ2-2, with D uncertain. The source material was CD4+ or CD8+ T cells sorted from blood, sampled in a trial of the OX40 agonist ivuxolimab. CDR3 DNA: TGTGCCAGCAGCTTAATTGAAGGCACCGGGGAGCTGTTTTTT. It translates to CASSLIEGTGELFF.